The source of this T cell receptor beta chain is a study of cytomegalovirus exposure and HLA in healthy donors. The study, taken as a whole, reports: The finding came from a later analysis; first-cohort TCR clusters tended to co-occur in the approximately 120 validation repertoires. The authors enumerated under 200 TCR beta chains as linked to cytomegalovirus. In vitro work confirmed that three CMV-associated chains recognize CMV antigens.

An approximately 130-subject validation cohort, separate from the approximately 700-subject first cohort, supplied the donors. In the case of this clone: The antigen is not known.

Only in-frame clones appear in the TCRdb table, and some are missing; sequencing was by immunoSEQ multiplex PCR. The sample lists about 240,000 clones, more than 75% seen once, with about 1.2% in the top ten. Germline V CDR1 and CDR2: SGHVS, FQNEAQ. This CDR3 region has 15 residues. V gave up 5 bases and J gave up 0 bases, with 13 bases separating them. Sequencing was done on a sample of PBMCs. This TCR was recovered from a woman in her twenties or thirties in good health and CMV-seropositive. The chain employs TRBV7-8 and TRBJ1-1; D call uncertain. The CDR3 reads CASSRGEGLNTEAFF. The CDR3 DNA reads TGTGCCAGCAGCCGTGGGGAGGGCCTGAACACTGAAGCTTTCTTT.